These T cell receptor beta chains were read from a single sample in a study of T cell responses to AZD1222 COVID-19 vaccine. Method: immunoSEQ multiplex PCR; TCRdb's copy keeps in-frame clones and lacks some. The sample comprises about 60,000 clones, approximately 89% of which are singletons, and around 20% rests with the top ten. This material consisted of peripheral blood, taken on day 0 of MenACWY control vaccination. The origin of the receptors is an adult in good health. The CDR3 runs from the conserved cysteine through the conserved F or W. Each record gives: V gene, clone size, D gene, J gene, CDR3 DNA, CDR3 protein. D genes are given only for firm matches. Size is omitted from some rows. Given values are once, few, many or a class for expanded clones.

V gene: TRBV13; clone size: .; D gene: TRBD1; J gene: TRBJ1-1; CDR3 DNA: TGTGCCAGCAGCAAGGGACAGCTAAACACTGAAGCTTTCTTT; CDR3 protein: CASSKGQLNTEAFF
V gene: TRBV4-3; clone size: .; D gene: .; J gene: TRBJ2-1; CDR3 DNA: TGCGCCAGCAGCCAAGATTTGGCCGGCAATGAGCAGTTCTTC; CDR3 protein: CASSQDLAGNEQFF
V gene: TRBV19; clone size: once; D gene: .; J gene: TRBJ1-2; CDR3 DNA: TGTGCCAGTAGTATAGTCGACGGCGGCTACACCTTC; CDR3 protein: CASSIVDGGYTF
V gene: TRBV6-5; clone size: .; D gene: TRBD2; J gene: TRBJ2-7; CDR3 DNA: TGTGCCAGCAGAACGACTAGCCCCCCGTACGAGCAGTACTTC; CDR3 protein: CASRTTSPPYEQYF
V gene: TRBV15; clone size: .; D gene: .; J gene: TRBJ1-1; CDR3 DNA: TGTGCCACCAGCAGAGAAAACACTGAAGCTTTCTTT; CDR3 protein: CATSRENTEAFF
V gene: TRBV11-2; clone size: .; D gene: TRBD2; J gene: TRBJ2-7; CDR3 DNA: TGTGCCAGCACCCTTCTAGCGGGAGTGGGGAGTGAGCAGTACTTC; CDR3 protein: CASTLLAGVGSEQYF
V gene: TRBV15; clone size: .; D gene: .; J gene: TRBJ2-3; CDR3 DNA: TGTGCCACCAGCAGAGGGGAGAGGGGATTATTCACAGATACGCAGTATTTT; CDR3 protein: CATSRGERGLFTDTQYF
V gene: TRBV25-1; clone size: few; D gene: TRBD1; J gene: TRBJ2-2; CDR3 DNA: TGTGCCAGCAGTCCCCAACGGGGACAGGGAATGAACACCGGGGAGCTGTTTTTT; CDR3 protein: CASSPQRGQGMNTGELFF
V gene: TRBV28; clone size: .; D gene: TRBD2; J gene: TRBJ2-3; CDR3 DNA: TGTGCCAGCAGTTTTCTAGCGGGCACAGATACGCAGTATTTT; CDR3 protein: CASSFLAGTDTQYF
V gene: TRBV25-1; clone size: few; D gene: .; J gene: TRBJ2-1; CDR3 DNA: TGTGCCAGCAGTGAATCTGGAAGCCATGAGCAGTTCTTC; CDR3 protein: CASSESGSHEQFF
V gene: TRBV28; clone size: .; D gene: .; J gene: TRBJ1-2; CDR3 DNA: TGTGCCAGCAGTCCCTGGGAGGGGGGTGGTGGCTACACCTTC; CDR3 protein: CASSPWEGGGGYTF
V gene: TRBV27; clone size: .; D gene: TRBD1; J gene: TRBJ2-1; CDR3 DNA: TGTGCCAGCAGTTTGATGACAGGGGGTTACAATGAGCAGTTCTTC; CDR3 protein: CASSLMTGGYNEQFF
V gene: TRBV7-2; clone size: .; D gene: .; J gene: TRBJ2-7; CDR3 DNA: TGTGCCAGCAGCTATGTCGGGTACGAGCAGTACTTC; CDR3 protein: CASSYVGYEQYF
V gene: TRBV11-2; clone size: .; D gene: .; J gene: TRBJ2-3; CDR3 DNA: TGTGCCAGCAGCTTAGCGGGGGCTCGCACAGATACGCAGTATTTT; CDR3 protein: CASSLAGARTDTQYF
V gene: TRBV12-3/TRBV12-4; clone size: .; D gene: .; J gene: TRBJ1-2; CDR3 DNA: TGTGCCAGCAGTTTAGAGGCGTACGGCTACACCTTC; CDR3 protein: CASSLEAYGYTF
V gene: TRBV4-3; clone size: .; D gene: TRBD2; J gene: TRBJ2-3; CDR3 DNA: TGCGCCAGCAGCCCCCAGTCTAGCGGGGATTCTAGCACAGATACGCAGTATTTT; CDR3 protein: CASSPQSSGDSSTDTQYF
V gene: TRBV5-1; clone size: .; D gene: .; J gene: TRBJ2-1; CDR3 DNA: TGCGCCAGCAGCTTGGTTATTGCCCGGAATGAGCAGTTCTTC; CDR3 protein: CASSLVIARNEQFF
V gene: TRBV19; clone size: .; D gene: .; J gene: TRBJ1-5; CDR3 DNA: TGTGCCAGTAGTATCTTACAGGACGGGGGCAATCAGCCCCAGCATTTT; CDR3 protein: CASSILQDGGNQPQHF
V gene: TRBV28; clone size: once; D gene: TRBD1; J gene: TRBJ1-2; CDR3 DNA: TGTGCCAGCAGTATACAGGGGGCCGGCGACTATGGCTACACCTTC; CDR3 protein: CASSIQGAGDYGYTF
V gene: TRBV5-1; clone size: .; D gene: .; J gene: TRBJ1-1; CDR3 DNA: TGCGCCAGCAGCCCTAGTCAGGGGTTGATGAACACTGAAGCTTTCTTT; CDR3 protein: CASSPSQGLMNTEAFF
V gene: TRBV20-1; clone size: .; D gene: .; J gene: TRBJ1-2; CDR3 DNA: TGCAACCGGACCTGCGGCTATGGCTACACCTTC; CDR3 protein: CNRTCGYGYTF
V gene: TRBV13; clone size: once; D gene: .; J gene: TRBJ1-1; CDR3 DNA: TGTGCCAGCAGCCCCAGTTTCGCGCCGGGTTTCTTT; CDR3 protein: CASSPSFAPGFF
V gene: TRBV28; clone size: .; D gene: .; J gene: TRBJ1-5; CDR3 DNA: TGTGCCAGCAGTTCCAGGGTGAGCAATCAGCCCCAGCATTTT; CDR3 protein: CASSSRVSNQPQHF
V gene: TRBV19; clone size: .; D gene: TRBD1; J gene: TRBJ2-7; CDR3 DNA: TGTGCCAGTAGCCCATCTGGACAGGGATCTTACGAGCAGTACTTC; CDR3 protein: CASSPSGQGSYEQYF
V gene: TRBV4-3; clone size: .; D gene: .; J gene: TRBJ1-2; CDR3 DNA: TGCGCCAGCAGCCAAGGGGGGGACCGGCTTGTGGGCTACACCTTC; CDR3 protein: CASSQGGDRLVGYTF
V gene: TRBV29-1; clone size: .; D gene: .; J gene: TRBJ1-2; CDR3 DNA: TGCAGCGTTGGAGGGAGTAACTATGGCTACACCTTC; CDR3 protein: CSVGGSNYGYTF
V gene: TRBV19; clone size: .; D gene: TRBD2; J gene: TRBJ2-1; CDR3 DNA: TGTGCCAGTAGTATAGATTCAGTAATAGCGGGAGGGGGTAATGAGCAGTTCTTC; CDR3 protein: CASSIDSVIAGGGNEQFF
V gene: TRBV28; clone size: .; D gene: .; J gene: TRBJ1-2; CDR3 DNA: TGTGCCAGCACCCTTCAGGGTCGTGGCGGCTACACCTTC; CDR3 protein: CASTLQGRGGYTF
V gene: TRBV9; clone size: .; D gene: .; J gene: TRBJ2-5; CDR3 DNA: TGTGCCAGCAGCGTAACGGGAGCGGAGACCCAGTACTTC; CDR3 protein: CASSVTGAETQYF
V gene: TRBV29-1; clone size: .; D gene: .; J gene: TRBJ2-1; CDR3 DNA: TGCAGCGTTGAATTTCCAGGTAACTCCTACAATGAGCAGTTCTTC; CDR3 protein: CSVEFPGNSYNEQFF
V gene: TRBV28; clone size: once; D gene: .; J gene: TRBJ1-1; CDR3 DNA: TGTGCCAGCAGTTTAGCGGGGGCAGGTCAAAACACTGAAGCTTTCTTT; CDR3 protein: CASSLAGAGQNTEAFF
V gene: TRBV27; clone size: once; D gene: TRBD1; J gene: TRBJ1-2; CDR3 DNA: TGTGCCAGCAGAGGGACAGCTACTAACTATGGCTACACCTTC; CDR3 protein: CASRGTATNYGYTF
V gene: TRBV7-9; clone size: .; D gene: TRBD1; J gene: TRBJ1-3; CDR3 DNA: TGTGCCAGCAGACTAAACGAGGGGGCGAGGGGAAACACCATATATTTT; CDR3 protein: CASRLNEGARGNTIYF
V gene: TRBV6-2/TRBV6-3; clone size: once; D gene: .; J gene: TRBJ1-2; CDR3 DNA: TGTGCCAGCAGTCCGATAGCTAACTATGGCTACACCTTC; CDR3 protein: CASSPIANYGYTF
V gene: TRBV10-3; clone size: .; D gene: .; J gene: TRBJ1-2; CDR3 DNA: TGTGCCATCAGTGAAAGGGACCGGGGCTATGGCTACACCTTC; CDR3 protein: CAISERDRGYGYTF
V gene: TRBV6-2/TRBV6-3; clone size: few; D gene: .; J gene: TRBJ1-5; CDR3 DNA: TGTGCCAGCAGTTTTGGGAGTCAGCCCCAGCATTTT; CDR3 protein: CASSFGSQPQHF
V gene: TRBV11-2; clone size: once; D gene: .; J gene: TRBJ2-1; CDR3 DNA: TGTGCCAGCAGCTTGGGGAGGCCCTACAATGAGCAGTTCTTC; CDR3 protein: CASSLGRPYNEQFF
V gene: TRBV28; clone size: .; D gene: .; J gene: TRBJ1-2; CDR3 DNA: TGTGCCAGCAGTCTACAGGGTTTTGGCTACACCTTC; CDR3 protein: CASSLQGFGYTF
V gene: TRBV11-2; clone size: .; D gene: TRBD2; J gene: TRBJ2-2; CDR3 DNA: TGTGCCAGCAACCCCTGGACTAGCGGGATAGGTCGAGACACCGGGGAGCTGTTTTTT; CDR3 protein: CASNPWTSGIGRDTGELFF